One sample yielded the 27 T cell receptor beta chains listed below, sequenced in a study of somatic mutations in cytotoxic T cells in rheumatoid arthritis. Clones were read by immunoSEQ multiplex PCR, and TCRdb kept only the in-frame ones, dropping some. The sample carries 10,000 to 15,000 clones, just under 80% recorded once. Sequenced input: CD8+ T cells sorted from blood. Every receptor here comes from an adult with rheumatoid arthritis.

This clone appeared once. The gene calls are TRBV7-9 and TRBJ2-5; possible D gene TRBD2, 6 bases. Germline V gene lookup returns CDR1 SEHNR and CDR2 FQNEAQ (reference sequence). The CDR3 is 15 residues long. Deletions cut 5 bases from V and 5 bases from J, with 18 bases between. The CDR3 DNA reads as TGTGCCAGCAGCCCTAGGGCTCGGGACTGGGAGACCCAGTACTTC. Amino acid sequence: CASSPRARDWETQYF.

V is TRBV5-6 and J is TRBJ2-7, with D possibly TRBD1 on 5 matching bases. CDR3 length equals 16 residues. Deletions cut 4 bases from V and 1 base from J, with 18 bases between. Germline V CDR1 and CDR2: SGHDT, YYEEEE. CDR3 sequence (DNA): TGTGCCAGCAGCCCTGTAAGGCGTGGGGCTTCCTACGAGCAGTACTTC. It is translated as CASSPVRRGASYEQYF. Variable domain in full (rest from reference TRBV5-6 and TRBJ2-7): DAGVTQSPTHLIKTRGQQVTLRCSPKSGHDTVSWYQQALGQGPQFIFQYYEEEERQRGNFPDRFSGHQFPNYSSELNVNALLLGDSALYLCASSPVRRGASYEQYFGPGTRLTVT.

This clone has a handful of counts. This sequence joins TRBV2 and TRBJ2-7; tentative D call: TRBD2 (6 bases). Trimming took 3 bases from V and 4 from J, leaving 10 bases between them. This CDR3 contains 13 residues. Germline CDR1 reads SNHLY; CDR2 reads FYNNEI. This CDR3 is CASSETSPYEQYF. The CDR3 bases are TGTGCCAGCAGTGAGACTAGTCCATACGAGCAGTACTTC.

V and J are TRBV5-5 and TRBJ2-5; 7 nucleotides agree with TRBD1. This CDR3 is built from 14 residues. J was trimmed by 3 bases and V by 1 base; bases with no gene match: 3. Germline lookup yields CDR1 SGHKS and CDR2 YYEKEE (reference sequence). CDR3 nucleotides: TGTGCCAGCAGCTTGATAGGGGGCGAAGAGACCCAGTACTTC. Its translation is CASSLIGGEETQYF.

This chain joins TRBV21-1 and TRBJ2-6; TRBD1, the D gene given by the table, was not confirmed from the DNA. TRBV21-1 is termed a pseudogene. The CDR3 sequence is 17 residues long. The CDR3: CARARQGSFSGANVLTF. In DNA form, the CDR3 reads TGTGCCAGAGCTAGACAGGGGTCTTTCTCTGGGGCCAACGTCCTGACTTTC.

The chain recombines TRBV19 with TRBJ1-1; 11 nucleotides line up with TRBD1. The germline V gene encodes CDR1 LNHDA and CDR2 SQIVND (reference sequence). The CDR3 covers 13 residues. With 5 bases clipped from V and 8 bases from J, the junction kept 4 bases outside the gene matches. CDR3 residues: CASSSGTGGEAFF. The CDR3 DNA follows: TGTGCCAGTAGTTCCGGGACAGGGGGGGAAGCTTTCTTT.

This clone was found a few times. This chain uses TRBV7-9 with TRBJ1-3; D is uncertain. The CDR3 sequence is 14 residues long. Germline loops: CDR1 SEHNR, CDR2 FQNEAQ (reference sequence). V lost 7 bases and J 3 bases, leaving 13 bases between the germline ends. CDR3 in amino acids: CASTPSALGNTIYF. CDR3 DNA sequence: TGTGCCAGCACCCCGTCTGCGCTTGGAAACACCATATATTTT.

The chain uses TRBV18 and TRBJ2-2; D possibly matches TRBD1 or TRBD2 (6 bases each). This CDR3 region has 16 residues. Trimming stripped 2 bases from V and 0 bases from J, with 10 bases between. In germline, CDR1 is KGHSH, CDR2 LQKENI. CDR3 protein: CASSPLGGANTGELFF. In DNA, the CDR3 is TGTGCCAGCTCACCATTGGGGGGCGCGAACACCGGGGAGCTGTTTTTT.

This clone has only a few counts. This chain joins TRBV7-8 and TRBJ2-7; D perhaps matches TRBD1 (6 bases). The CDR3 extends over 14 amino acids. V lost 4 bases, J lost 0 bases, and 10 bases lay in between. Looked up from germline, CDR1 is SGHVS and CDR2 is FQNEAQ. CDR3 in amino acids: CASSSTGISYEQYF. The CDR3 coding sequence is TGTGCCAGCAGCTCCACAGGGATCTCCTACGAGCAGTACTTC. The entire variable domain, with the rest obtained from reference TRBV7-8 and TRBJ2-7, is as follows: GAGVSQSPRYKVAKRGQDVALRCDPISGHVSLFWYQQALGQGPEFLTYFQNEAQLDKSGLPSDRFFAERPEGSVSTLKIQRTQQEDSAVYLCASSSTGISYEQYFGPGTRLTVT.

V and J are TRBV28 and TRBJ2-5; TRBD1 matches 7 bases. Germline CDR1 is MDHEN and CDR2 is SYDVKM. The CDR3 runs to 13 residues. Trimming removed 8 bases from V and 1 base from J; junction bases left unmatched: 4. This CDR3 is CASSTGSQETQYF. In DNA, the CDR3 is TGTGCCAGCTCGACAGGGAGCCAAGAGACCCAGTACTTC.

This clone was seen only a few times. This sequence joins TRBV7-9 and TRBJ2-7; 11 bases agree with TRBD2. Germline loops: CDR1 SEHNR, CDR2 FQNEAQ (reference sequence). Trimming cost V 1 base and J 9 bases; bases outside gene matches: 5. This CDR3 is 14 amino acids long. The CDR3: CASSLVAGGPGQYF. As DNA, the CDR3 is TGTGCCAGCAGCTTAGTAGCGGGAGGGCCTGGGCAGTACTTC.

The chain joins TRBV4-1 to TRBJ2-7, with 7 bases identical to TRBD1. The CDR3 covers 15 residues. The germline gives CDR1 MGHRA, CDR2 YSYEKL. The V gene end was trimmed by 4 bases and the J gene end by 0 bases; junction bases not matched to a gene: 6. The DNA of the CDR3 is TGCGCCAGCAGCCCCCGGGACAGCAGCTCCTACGAGCAGTACTTC. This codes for CASSPRDSSSYEQYF.

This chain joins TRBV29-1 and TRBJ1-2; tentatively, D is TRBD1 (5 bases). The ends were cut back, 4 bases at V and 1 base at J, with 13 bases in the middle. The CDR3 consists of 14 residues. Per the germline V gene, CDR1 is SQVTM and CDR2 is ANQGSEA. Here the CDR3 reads CSVVIGDDNYGYTF. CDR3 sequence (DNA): TGCAGCGTTGTCATCGGGGACGATAACTATGGCTACACCTTC.

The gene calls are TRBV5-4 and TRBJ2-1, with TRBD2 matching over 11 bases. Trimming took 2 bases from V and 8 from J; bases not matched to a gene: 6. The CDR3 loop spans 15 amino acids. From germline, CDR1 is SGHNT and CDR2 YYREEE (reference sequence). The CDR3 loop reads CASSLILAGDDEQFF. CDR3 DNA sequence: TGTGCCAGCAGCTTAATACTAGCGGGAGACGATGAGCAGTTCTTC.

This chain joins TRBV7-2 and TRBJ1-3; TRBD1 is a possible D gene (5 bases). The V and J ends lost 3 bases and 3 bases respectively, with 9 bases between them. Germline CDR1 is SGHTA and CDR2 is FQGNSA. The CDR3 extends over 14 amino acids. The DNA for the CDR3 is TGTGCCAGCAGCTTCGGAGGGGTTGGAAACACCATATATTTT. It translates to CASSFGGVGNTIYF. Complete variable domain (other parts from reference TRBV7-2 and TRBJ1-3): GAGVSQSPSNKVTEKGKDVELRCDPISGHTALYWYRQSLGQGLEFLIYFQGNSAPDKSGLPSDRFSAERTGGSVSTLTIQRTQQEDSAVYLCASSFGGVGNTIYFGEGSWLTVV.

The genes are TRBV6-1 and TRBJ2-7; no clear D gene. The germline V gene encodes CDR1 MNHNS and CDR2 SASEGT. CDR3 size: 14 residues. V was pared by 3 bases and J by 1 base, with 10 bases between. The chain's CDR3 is CASSDPYRSYEQYF. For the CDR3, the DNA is TGTGCCAGCAGTGATCCTTATAGATCCTACGAGCAGTACTTC.

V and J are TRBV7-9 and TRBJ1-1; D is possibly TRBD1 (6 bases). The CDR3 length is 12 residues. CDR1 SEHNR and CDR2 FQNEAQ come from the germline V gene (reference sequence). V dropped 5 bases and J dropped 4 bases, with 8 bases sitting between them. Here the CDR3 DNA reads TGTGCCAGCAGCAGGGGGTCCACTGAAGCTTTCTTT. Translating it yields CASSRGSTEAFF.

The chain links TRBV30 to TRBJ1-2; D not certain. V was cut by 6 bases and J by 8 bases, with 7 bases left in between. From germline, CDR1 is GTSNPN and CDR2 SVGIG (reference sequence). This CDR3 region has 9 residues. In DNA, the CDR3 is TGTGCCTGTTTGCCCGGCTACACCTTC. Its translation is CACLPGYTF.

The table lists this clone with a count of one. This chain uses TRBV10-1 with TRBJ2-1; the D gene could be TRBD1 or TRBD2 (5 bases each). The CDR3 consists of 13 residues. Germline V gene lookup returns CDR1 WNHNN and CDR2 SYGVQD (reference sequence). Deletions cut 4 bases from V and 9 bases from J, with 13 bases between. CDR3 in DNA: TGCGCCAGCAGTGTAGAGGGGCAGGGTGAGCAGTTCTTC. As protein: CASSVEGQGEQFF.

Here the CDR3 DNA reads TGCGCCAGCAGCCAAGTGCAGCGGAGGGCAGGAGAGACCCAGTACTTC. As protein: CASSQVQRRAGETQYF. The chain combines TRBV4-1 with TRBJ2-5; TRBD2 is a possible D gene (6 bases). The CDR3 sequence is 16 residues long. V lost 1 base and J lost 4, with 16 bases in between. Germline assignment: CDR1 MGHRA and CDR2 YSYEKL.

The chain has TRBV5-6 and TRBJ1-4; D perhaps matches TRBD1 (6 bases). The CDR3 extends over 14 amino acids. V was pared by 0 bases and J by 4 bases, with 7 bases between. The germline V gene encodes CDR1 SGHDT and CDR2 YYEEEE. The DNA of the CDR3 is TGTGCCAGCAGCTTGGGGACAGTTAATGAAAAACTGTTTTTT. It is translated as CASSLGTVNEKLFF. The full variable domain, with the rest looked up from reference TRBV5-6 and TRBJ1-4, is DAGVTQSPTHLIKTRGQQVTLRCSPKSGHDTVSWYQQALGQGPQFIFQYYEEEERQRGNFPDRFSGHQFPNYSSELNVNALLLGDSALYLCASSLGTVNEKLFFGSGTQLSVL.

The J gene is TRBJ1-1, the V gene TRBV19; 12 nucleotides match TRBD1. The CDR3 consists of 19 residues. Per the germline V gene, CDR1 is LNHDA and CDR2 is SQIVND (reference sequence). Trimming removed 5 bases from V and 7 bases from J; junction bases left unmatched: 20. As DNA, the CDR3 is TGTGCCAGTAGTGTCCCTGCCACCGGGACAGGGGGCGAAGTAATTGAAGCTTTCTTT. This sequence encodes CASSVPATGTGGEVIEAFF.

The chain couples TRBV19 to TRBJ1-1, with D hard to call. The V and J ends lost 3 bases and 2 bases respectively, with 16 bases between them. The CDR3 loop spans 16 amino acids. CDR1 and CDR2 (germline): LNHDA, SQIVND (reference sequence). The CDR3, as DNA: TGTGCCAGTAGTATTCACACCGAATCGGTTAACACTGAAGCTTTCTTT. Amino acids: CASSIHTESVNTEAFF. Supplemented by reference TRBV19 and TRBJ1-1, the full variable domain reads DGGITQSPKYLFRKEGQNVTLSCEQNLNHDAMYWYRQDPGQGLRLIYYSQIVNDFQKGDIAEGYSVSREKKESFPLTVTSAQKNPTAFYLCASSIHTESVNTEAFFGQGTRLTVV.

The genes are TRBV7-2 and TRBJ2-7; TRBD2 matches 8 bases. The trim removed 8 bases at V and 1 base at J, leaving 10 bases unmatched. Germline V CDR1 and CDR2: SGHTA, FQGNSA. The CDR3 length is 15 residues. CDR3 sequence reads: CASAPGRAPSYEQYF. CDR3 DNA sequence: TGTGCCAGCGCCCCCGGGAGGGCCCCTTCCTACGAGCAGTACTTC.

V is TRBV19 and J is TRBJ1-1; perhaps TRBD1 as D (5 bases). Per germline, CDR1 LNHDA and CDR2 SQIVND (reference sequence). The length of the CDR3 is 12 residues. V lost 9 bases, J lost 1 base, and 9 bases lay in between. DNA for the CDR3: TGTGCCAGCGACAGCCAGAACACTGAAGCTTTCTTT. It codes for CASDSQNTEAFF.

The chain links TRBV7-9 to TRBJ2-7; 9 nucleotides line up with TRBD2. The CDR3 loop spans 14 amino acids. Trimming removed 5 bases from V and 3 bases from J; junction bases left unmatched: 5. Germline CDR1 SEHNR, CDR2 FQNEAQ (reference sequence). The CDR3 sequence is CASSLLAGYYEQYF. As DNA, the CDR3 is TGTGCCAGCAGCCTCCTAGCGGGGTACTACGAGCAGTACTTC.

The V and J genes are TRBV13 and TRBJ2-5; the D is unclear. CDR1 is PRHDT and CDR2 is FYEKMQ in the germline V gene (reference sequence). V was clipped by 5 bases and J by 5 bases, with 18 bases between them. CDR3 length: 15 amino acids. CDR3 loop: CASSQSDLLGETQYF. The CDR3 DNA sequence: TGTGCCAGCAGCCAATCCGATCTGCTGGGGGAGACCCAGTACTTC.